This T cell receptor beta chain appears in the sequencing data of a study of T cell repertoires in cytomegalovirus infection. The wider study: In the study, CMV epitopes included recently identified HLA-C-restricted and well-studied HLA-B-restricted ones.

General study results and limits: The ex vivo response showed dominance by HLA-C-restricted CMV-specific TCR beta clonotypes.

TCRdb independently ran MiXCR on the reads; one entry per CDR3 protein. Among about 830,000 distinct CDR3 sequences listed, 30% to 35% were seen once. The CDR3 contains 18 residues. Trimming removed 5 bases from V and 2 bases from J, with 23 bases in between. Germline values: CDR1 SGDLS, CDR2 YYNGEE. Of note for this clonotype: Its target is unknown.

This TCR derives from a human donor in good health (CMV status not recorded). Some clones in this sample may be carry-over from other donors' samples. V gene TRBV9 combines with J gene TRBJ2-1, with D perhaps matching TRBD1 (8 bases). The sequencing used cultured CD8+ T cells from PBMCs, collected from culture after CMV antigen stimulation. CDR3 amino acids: CASSHRGGYTITYNEQFF. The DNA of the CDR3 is TGTGCCAGCAGTCACAGGGGGGGTTATACAATCACCTACAATGAGCAGTTCTTC.